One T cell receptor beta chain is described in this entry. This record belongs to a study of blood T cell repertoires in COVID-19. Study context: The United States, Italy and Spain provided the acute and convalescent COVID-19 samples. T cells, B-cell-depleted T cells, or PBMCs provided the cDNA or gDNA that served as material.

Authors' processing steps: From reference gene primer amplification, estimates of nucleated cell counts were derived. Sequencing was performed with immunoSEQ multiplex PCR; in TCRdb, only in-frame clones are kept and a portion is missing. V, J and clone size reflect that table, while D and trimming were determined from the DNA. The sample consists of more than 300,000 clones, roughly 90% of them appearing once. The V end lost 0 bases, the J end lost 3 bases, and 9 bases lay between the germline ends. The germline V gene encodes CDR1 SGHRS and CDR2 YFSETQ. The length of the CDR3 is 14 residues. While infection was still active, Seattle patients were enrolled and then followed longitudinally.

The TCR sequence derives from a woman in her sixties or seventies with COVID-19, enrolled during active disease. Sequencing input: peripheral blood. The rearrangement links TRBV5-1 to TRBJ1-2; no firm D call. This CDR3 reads CASSLDRADYGYTF. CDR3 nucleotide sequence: TGCGCCAGCAGCTTGGACCGAGCGGACTATGGCTACACCTTC.